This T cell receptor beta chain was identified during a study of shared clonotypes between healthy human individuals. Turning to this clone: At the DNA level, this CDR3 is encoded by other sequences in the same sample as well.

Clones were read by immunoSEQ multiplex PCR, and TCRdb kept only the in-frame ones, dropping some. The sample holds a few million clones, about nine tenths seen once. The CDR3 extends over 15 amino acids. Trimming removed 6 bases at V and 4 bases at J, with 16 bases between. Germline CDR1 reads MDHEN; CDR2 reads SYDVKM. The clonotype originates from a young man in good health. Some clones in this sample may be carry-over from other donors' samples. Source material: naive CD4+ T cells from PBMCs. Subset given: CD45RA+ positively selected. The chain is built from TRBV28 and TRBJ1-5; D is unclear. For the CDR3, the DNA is TGTGCCAGCAGCACCCCGGGAGGAGGTAATCAGCCCCAGCATTTT. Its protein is CASSTPGGGNQPQHF. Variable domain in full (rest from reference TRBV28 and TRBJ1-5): DVKVTQSSRYLVKRTGEKVFLECVQDMDHENMFWYRQDPGLGLRLIYFSYDVKMKEKGDIPEGYSVSREKKERFSLILESASTNQTSMYLCASSTPGGGNQPQHFGDGTRLSIL.